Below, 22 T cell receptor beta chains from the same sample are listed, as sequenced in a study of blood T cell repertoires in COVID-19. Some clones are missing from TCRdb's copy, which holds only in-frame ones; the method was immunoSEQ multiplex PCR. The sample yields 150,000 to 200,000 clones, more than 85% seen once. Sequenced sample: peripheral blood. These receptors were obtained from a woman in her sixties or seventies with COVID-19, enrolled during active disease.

In DNA form, the CDR3 reads TGTGCCAGCAGCCTACCGGGACAGGGTGCCTACACCTTC. Translated, it gives CASSLPGQGAYTF. The chain couples TRBV11-2 to TRBJ1-2; 9 bases line up with TRBD1. This CDR3 contains 13 residues. Germline V gene sequence: CDR1 SGHAT, CDR2 FQNNGV. The V gene end was trimmed by 5 bases and the J gene end by 10 bases; junction bases not matched to a gene: 8. The full variable domain, completed using reference TRBV11-2 and TRBJ1-2, is EAGVAQSPRYKIIEKRQSVAFWCNPISGHATLYWYQQILGQGPKLLIQFQNNGVVDDSQLPKDRFSAERLKGVDSTLKIQPAKLEDSAVYLCASSLPGQGAYTFGSGTRLTVV.

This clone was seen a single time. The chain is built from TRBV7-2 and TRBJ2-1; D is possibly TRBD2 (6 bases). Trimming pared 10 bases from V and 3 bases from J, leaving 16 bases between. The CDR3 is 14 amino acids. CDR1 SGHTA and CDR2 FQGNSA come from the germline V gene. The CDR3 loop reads CAILIRGGYNEQFF. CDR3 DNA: TGTGCCATCCTAATCCGGGGAGGCTACAATGAGCAGTTCTTC.

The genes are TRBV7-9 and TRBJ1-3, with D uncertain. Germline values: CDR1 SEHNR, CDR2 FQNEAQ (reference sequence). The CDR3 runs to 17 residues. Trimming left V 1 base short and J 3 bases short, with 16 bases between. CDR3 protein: CASSLEYGRAYGNTIYF. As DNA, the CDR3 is TGTGCCAGCAGCTTAGAATATGGCCGAGCGTATGGAAACACCATATATTTT.

The DNA of the CDR3 is TGTGCCACCAGCATACGACAGGGATCTGACACCGGGGAGCTGTTTTTT. As protein: CATSIRQGSDTGELFF. This chain links TRBV15 with TRBJ2-2; 7 nucleotides match TRBD1. CDR3 length: 16 amino acids. CDR1 and CDR2 from the germline V gene are LNHNV and YYDKDF (reference sequence). Trimming took 4 bases from V and 3 from J; bases not matched to a gene: 8.

In nucleotides, the CDR3 is TGTGCCAGCAGTAGAAGGGGCAGGCCCAGCACAGATACGCAGTATTTT. This encodes CASSRRGRPSTDTQYF. The J gene is TRBJ2-3, the V gene TRBV6-2 or TRBV6-3, with a weak D call TRBD1 (5 bases). Deletions cut 5 bases from V and 0 bases from J, with 15 bases between. CDR1 MNHEY and CDR2 SVGEGT come from the germline V gene. This CDR3 is 16 amino acids long.

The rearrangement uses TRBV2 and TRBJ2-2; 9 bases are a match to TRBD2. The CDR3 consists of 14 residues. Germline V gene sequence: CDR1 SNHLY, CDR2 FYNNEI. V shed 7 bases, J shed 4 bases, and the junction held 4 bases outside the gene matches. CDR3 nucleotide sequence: TGTGCCAGCAATAGCGGGGGTGGCACCGGGGAGCTGTTTTTT. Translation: CASNSGGGTGELFF. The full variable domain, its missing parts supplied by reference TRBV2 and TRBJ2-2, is EPEVTQTPSHQVTQMGQEVILRCVPISNHLYFYWYRQILGQKVEFLVSFYNNEISEKSEIFDDQFSVERPDGSNFTLKIRSTKLEDSAMYFCASNSGGGTGELFFGEGSRLTVL.

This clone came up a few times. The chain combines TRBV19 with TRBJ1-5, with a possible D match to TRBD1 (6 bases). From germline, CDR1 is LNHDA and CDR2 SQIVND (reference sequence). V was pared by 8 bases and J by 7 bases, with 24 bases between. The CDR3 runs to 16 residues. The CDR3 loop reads CASAATDRRITQPQHF. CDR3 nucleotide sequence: TGTGCCAGTGCCGCTACCGACAGGCGGATTACGCAGCCCCAGCATTTT.

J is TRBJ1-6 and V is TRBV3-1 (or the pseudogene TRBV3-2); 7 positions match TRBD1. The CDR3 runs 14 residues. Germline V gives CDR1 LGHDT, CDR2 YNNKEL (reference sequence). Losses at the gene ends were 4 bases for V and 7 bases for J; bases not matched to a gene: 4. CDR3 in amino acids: CASSPQGRNSPLHF. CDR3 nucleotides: TGTGCCAGCAGCCCACAGGGGAGAAATTCACCCCTCCACTTT.

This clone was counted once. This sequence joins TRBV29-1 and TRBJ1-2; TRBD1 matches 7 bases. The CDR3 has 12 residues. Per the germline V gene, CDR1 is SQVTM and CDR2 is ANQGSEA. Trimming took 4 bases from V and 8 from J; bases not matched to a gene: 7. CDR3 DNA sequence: TGCAGCGTTGCTCGACAGGGTGAAGGCTACACCTTC. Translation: CSVARQGEGYTF.

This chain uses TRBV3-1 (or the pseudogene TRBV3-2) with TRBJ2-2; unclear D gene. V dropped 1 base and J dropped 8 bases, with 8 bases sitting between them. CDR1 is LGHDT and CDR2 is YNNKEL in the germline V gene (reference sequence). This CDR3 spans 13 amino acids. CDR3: CASSQVLAGELFF. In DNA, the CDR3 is TGTGCCAGCAGCCAAGTTTTGGCTGGGGAGCTGTTTTTT.

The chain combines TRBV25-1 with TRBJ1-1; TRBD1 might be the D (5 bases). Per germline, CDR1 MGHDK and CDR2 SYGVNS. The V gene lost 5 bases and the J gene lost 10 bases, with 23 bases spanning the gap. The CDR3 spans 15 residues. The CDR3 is CASSSPDRGKFRAFF. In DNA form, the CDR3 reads TGTGCCAGCAGTTCCCCCGACAGAGGAAAGTTTAGAGCTTTCTTT.

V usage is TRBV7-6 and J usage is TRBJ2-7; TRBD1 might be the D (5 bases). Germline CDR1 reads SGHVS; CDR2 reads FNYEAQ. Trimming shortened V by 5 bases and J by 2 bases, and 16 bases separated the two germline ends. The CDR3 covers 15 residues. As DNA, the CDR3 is TGTGCCAGCAGCGTCCAGGGTTGGTCAACCTACGAGCAGTACTTC. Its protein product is CASSVQGWSTYEQYF.

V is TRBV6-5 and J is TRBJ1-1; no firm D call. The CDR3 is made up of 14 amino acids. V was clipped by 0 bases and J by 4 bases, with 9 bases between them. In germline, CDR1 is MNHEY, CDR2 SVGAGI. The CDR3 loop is CASSYSRGSTEAFF. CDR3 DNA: TGTGCCAGCAGTTACTCGCGGGGAAGCACTGAAGCTTTCTTT.

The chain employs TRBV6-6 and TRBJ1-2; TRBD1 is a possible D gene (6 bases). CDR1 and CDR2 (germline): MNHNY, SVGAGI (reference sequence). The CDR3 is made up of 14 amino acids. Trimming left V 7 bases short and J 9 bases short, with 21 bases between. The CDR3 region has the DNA TGTGCCAGCAAGGGGTTAGACAGGCCAGGTCGCTACACCTTC. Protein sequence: CASKGLDRPGRYTF.

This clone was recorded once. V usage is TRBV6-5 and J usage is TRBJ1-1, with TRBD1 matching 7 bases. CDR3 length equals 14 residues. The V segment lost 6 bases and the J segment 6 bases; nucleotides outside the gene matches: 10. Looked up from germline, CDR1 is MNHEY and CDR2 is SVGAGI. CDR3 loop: CASRVTGLAAEAFF. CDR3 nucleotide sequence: TGTGCCAGCAGGGTGACAGGGTTAGCGGCTGAAGCTTTCTTT.

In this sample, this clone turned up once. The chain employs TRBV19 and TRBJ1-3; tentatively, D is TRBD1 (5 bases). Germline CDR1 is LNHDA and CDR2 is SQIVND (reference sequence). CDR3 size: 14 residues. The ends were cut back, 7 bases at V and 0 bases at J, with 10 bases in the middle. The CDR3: CASNPDSSGNTIYF. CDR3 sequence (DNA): TGTGCCAGTAACCCCGACAGCTCTGGAAACACCATATATTTT. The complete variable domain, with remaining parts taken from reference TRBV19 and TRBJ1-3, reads DGGITQSPKYLFRKEGQNVTLSCEQNLNHDAMYWYRQDPGQGLRLIYYSQIVNDFQKGDIAEGYSVSREKKESFPLTVTSAQKNPTAFYLCASNPDSSGNTIYFGEGSWLTVV.

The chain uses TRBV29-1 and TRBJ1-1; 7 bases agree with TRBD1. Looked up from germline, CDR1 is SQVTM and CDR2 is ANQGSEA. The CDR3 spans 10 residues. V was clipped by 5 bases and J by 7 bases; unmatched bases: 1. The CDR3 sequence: CSVRDSEAFF. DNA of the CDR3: TGCAGCGTTCGGGACAGTGAAGCTTTCTTT.

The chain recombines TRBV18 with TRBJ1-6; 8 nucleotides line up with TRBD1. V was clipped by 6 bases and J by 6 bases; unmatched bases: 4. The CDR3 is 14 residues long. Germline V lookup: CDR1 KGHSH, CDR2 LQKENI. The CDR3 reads CASSDRETNSPLHF. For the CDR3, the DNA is TGTGCCAGCTCGGACAGGGAGACTAATTCACCCCTCCACTTT.

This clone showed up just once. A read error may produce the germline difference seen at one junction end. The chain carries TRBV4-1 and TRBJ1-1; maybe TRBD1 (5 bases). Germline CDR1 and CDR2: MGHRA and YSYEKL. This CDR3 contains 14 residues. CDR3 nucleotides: TGCGCCAGCAGCCAAGTACGGGGGAACGCTGAAGCTTTCTTT. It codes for CASSQVRGNAEAFF.

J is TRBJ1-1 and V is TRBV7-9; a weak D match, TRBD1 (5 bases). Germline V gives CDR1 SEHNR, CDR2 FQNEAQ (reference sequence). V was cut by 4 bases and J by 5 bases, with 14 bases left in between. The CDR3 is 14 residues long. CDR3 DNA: TGTGCCAGCAGCTATGTCCGGGGGTGGACTGAAGCTTTCTTT. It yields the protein CASSYVRGWTEAFF. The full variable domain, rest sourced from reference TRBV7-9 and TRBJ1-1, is DTGVSQNPRHKITKRGQNVTFRCDPISEHNRLYWYRQTLGQGPEFLTYFQNEAQLEKSRLLSDRFSAERPKGSFSTLEIQRTEQGDSAMYLCASSYVRGWTEAFFGQGTRLTVV.

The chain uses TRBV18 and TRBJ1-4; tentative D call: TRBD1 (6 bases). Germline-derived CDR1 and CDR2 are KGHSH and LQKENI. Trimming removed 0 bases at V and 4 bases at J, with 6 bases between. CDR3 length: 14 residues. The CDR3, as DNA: TGTGCCAGCTCACCACCCAGGGGTAATGAAAAACTGTTTTTT. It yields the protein CASSPPRGNEKLFF.

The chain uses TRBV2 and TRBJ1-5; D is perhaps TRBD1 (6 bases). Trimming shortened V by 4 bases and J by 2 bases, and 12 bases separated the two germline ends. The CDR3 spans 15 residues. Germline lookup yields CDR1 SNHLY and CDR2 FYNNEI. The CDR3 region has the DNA TGTGCCAGCAGTGTCATACAGGGAGGCAATCAGCCCCAGCATTTT. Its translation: CASSVIQGGNQPQHF.